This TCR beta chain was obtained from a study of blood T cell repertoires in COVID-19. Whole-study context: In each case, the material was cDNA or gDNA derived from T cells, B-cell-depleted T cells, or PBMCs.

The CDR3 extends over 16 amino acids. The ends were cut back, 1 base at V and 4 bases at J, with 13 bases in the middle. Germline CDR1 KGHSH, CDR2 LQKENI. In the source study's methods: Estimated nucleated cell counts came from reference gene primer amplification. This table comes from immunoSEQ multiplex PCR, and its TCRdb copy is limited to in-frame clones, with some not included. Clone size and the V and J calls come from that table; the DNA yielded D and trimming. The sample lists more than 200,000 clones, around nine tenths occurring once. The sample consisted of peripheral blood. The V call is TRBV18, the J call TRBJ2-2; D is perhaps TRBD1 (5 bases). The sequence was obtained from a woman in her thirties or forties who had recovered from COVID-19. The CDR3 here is CASSPLQGLATGELFF. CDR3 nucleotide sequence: TGTGCCAGCTCACCACTGCAGGGTCTCGCCACCGGGGAGCTGTTTTTT. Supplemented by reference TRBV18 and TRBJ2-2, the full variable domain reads NAGVMQNPRHLVRRRGQEARLRCSPMKGHSHVYWYRQLPEEGLKFMVYLQKENIIDESGMPKERFSAEFPKEGPSILRIQQVVRGDSAAYFCASSPLQGLATGELFFGEGSRLTVL.